This passage covers 21 T cell receptor beta chains from one sample sequenced in a study of cytomegalovirus exposure and HLA in healthy donors. Vbeta (60) and Jbeta (13) primers were used in the PCR. Here immunoSEQ multiplex PCR was the method, and the copy in TCRdb shows in-frame clones only, minus some. The table has 150,000 to 200,000 clones, roughly 90% seen once; the top ten hold 0.2% to 0.3%. The sequenced sample was PBMCs. The receptors come from a girl under three years old in good health and CMV-seronegative.

The chain couples TRBV7-9 to TRBJ1-2; 7 bases map to TRBD1. This CDR3 is built from 17 residues. The V gene end was trimmed by 6 bases and the J gene end by 0 bases; junction bases not matched to a gene: 13. CDR1 and CDR2 from the germline V gene are SEHNR and FQNEAQ (reference sequence). CDR3 amino acids: CASSITGQSFTNYGYTF. The CDR3 DNA reads as TGTGCCAGCAGTATAACGGGACAGAGCTTTACTAACTATGGCTACACCTTC.

The chain is built from TRBV2 and TRBJ1-5; 9 nucleotides align to TRBD1. CDR3 length equals 15 residues. V lost 6 bases to trimming and J lost 1 base; unmatched junction nucleotides: 4. Germline CDR1 reads SNHLY; CDR2 reads FYNNEI. CDR3 amino acids: CASSRTGESNQPQHF. CDR3 in DNA: TGTGCCAGCAGCCGGACAGGGGAGAGCAATCAGCCCCAGCATTTT. The full variable domain, its missing parts supplied by reference TRBV2 and TRBJ1-5, is EPEVTQTPSHQVTQMGQEVILRCVPISNHLYFYWYRQILGQKVEFLVSFYNNEISEKSEIFDDQFSVERPDGSNFTLKIRSTKLEDSAMYFCASSRTGESNQPQHFGDGTRLSIL.

CDR3 DNA sequence: TGCAGCGTTGCGAGTGCGGGACGTTGGAACACTGAAGCTTTCTTT. Its protein product is CSVASAGRWNTEAFF. This chain links TRBV29-1 with TRBJ1-1; maybe TRBD1 (5 bases). The CDR3 is made up of 15 amino acids. Looked up from germline, CDR1 is SQVTM and CDR2 is ANQGSEA. Trimming stripped 4 bases from V and 1 base from J, with 16 bases between.

The chain joins TRBV6-1 to TRBJ2-1, with a tentative D call TRBD2 (6 bases). Trimming took 4 bases from V and 6 from J, leaving 10 bases between them. Germline V gene lookup returns CDR1 MNHNS and CDR2 SASEGT. The CDR3 totals 13 residues. CDR3 DNA sequence: TGTGCCAGCAGTGTCCTAGCGATCAATGAGCAGTTCTTC. This sequence encodes CASSVLAINEQFF.

This chain links TRBV10-3 with TRBJ2-3, with a tentative D call TRBD1 (6 bases). Germline V gene sequence: CDR1 ENHRY, CDR2 SYGVKD. The CDR3 contains 14 residues. V was clipped by 6 bases and J by 4 bases, with 14 bases between them. The CDR3 region is CAIRVGAGPDTQYF. CDR3 in DNA: TGTGCCATCAGGGTGGGGGCTGGTCCAGATACGCAGTATTTT.

This sequence joins TRBV2 and TRBJ2-1; 12 bases are a match to TRBD2. The CDR3 is 14 amino acids. V shed 7 bases and J 9 bases; nucleotides not matched to a gene: 7. Germline assignment: CDR1 SNHLY and CDR2 FYNNEI. Written as DNA, the CDR3 is TGTGCCAGCATCGCTAGCGGGGGGGCCTCTGAGCAGTTCTTC. Amino acid sequence: CASIASGGASEQFF. Filled out from reference TRBV2 and TRBJ2-1, the complete variable domain reads EPEVTQTPSHQVTQMGQEVILRCVPISNHLYFYWYRQILGQKVEFLVSFYNNEISEKSEIFDDQFSVERPDGSNFTLKIRSTKLEDSAMYFCASIASGGASEQFFGPGTRLTVL.

V and J are TRBV5-6 and TRBJ1-1; 7 nucleotides line up with TRBD1. The trim removed 3 bases at V and 2 bases at J, leaving 4 bases unmatched. Per the germline V gene, CDR1 is SGHDT and CDR2 is YYEEEE. The CDR3 covers 14 residues. In DNA, the CDR3 is TGTGCCAGCAGCTGGGGACAGATTAACACTGAAGCTTTCTTT. It codes for CASSWGQINTEAFF.

This clone occurred once. This chain joins TRBV7-9 and TRBJ2-3; tentative D call: TRBD2 (6 bases). Trimming shortened V by 5 bases and J by 2 bases, and 11 bases separated the two germline ends. CDR1 SEHNR and CDR2 FQNEAQ come from the germline V gene (reference sequence). The CDR3 covers 14 residues. CDR3 in DNA: TGTGCCAGCAGCCGGGACTGGCACACAGATACGCAGTATTTT. Translating gives CASSRDWHTDTQYF.

The sample holds one count of this clone. The chain couples TRBV5-5 to TRBJ2-1; the D is unclear. The CDR3 is made up of 13 amino acids. Germline V gives CDR1 SGHKS, CDR2 YYEKEE (reference sequence). Trimming left V 0 bases short and J 5 bases short, with 6 bases between. This chain's CDR3 is CASSLGANNEQFF. CDR3 DNA: TGTGCCAGCAGCTTGGGTGCTAACAATGAGCAGTTCTTC.

The genes are TRBV7-9 and TRBJ2-7; a possible D gene is TRBD2 (6 bases). This CDR3 is 17 amino acids long. CDR1 is SEHNR, CDR2 FQNEAQ, per germline (reference sequence). Trimming left V 6 bases short and J 5 bases short, with 26 bases between. For the CDR3, the DNA is TGTGCCAGCAGGACCACTGCTATCCCGGGAGTTCGGGACGAGCAGTACTTC. It is translated as CASRTTAIPGVRDEQYF.

The rearrangement uses TRBV19 and TRBJ1-1; 7 nucleotides match TRBD1. The trim removed 7 bases at V and 1 base at J, leaving 12 bases unmatched. The germline V gene has CDR1 LNHDA and CDR2 SQIVND (reference sequence). The CDR3 sequence is 16 residues long. CDR3 sequence reads: CASKGGTRDRNTEAFF. The CDR3 DNA reads as TGTGCCAGTAAAGGGGGAACCCGGGACAGGAACACTGAAGCTTTCTTT.

This chain uses TRBV5-1 with TRBJ2-2, with 9 bases lining up with TRBD2. CDR3 size: 17 residues. CDR1 and CDR2 (germline): SGHRS, YFSETQ. V gave up 5 bases and J gave up 3 bases; unmatched junction bases: 11. The CDR3, as DNA: TGCGCCAGCAGGCCCCCGGGACTAGCTTTAGACACCGGGGAGCTGTTTTTT. Its translation is CASRPPGLALDTGELFF. The full variable domain, in which reference TRBV5-1 and TRBJ2-2 provide the parts outside the CDR3, is KAGVTQTPRYLIKTRGQQVTLSCSPISGHRSVSWYQQTPGQGLQFLFEYFSETQRNKGNFPGRFSGRQFSNSRSEMNVSTLELGDSALYLCASRPPGLALDTGELFFGEGSRLTVL.

This clone was seen only a few times. The chain recombines TRBV5-1 with TRBJ1-1; 7 bases are shared with TRBD1. The V gene's germline CDR1 is SGHRS and CDR2 YFSETQ. This CDR3 spans 14 amino acids. V shed 4 bases, J shed 3 bases, and the junction held 6 bases outside the gene matches. The chain's CDR3 is CASSQITGDTEAFF. The DNA for the CDR3 is TGCGCCAGCAGCCAAATAACAGGGGACACTGAAGCTTTCTTT.

This chain connects TRBV5-1 to TRBJ2-5; 9 bases fit TRBD2. The germline gives CDR1 SGHRS, CDR2 YFSETQ. The CDR3 sequence is 16 residues long. J gave up 2 bases and V 0 bases, and 5 bases lay outside the gene matches. In DNA, the CDR3 is TGCGCCAGCAGCTTGGCTCTAGCGGGGATTCAAGAGACCCAGTACTTC. This codes for CASSLALAGIQETQYF.

V gene TRBV6-1 combines with J gene TRBJ2-3, with no clear D. CDR1 and CDR2 from the germline V gene are MNHNS and SASEGT. The CDR3 consists of 13 residues. The germline V and J ends were trimmed by 3 bases and 1 base, with 5 bases remaining between them. The CDR3 coding sequence is TGTGCCAGCAGTGACCAGGGCACAGATACGCAGTATTTT. This sequence encodes CASSDQGTDTQYF.

V and J are TRBV5-1 and TRBJ1-3; 9 nucleotides align to TRBD1. The CDR3 has 17 residues. With V trimmed by 3 bases and J by 0 bases, 7 bases remained unmatched. CDR1 and CDR2 from the germline V gene are SGHRS and YFSETQ. This chain's CDR3 is CASSWDRAGDSGNTIYF. CDR3 nucleotides: TGCGCCAGCAGCTGGGACAGGGCGGGGGACTCTGGAAACACCATATATTTT.

This chain links TRBV27 with TRBJ2-1, with TRBD2 identical over 7 bases. V lost 2 bases and J lost 2; bases outside the gene matches: 3. This CDR3 comprises 15 residues. Germline assignment: CDR1 MNHEY and CDR2 SMNVEV (reference sequence). The CDR3 protein is CASSLGGTTYNEQFF. In DNA form, the CDR3 reads TGTGCCAGCAGTTTAGGGGGGACTACCTACAATGAGCAGTTCTTC.

CDR3 sequence (DNA): TGTGCCAGCAGACTGGACAGGGGGACTGGGGCCAACGTCCTGACTTTC. Translated: CASRLDRGTGANVLTF. This rearrangement joins TRBV2 to TRBJ2-6; 10 bases align to TRBD1. The germline gives CDR1 SNHLY, CDR2 FYNNEI. The CDR3 sequence is 16 residues long. V lost 6 bases, J lost 2 bases, and 4 bases stayed unmatched. Complete variable domain (other parts from reference TRBV2 and TRBJ2-6): EPEVTQTPSHQVTQMGQEVILRCVPISNHLYFYWYRQILGQKVEFLVSFYNNEISEKSEIFDDQFSVERPDGSNFTLKIRSTKLEDSAMYFCASRLDRGTGANVLTFGAGSRLTVL.

This clone has just one count. The V call is TRBV5-1, the J call TRBJ2-1; D gene uncertain. The germline CDR1 and CDR2 sequences are SGHRS and YFSETQ. V was clipped by 1 base and J by 5 bases, with 16 bases between them. The CDR3 runs 16 residues. CDR3 sequence (DNA): TGCGCCAGCAGCTTGTCCGCCCTCCAATGGCACAATGAGCAGTTCTTC. Translating gives CASSLSALQWHNEQFF.

The chain recombines TRBV5-1 with TRBJ1-1; 9 bases align to TRBD1. CDR1 SGHRS and CDR2 YFSETQ come from the germline V gene. CDR3 size: 14 residues. V dropped 3 bases and J dropped 7; count of bases not matched to a gene: 7. This CDR3 reads CASSSSGQGGEAFF. CDR3 DNA sequence: TGCGCCAGCAGCTCATCGGGACAGGGAGGTGAAGCTTTCTTT.

This chain uses TRBV19 with TRBJ1-2, with 9 bases aligning to TRBD1. From germline, CDR1 is LNHDA and CDR2 SQIVND (reference sequence). The CDR3 runs 16 residues. V was clipped by 0 bases and J by 5 bases; unmatched bases: 7. CDR3 sequence: CASSIDGTGSLYGYTF. The CDR3 region has the DNA TGTGCCAGTAGTATAGATGGGACAGGGTCGTTATATGGCTACACCTTC.